This TCR beta chain was captured by sequencing in a study of CD8+ T cells in alopecia areata. cDNA prepared by RNA extraction and subsequent reverse transcription served as the template for sequencing. TCRdb keeps only in-frame clones here, not all; method: immunoSEQ multiplex PCR. The sample consists of about 12,000 clones, roughly 57% of them appearing once. Samples from alopecia areata patients were lesional scalp punch biopsies and peripheral blood. This clone was counted between two and nine times. The target antigen is unknown. Germline values: CDR1 SQVTM, CDR2 ANQGSEA. This CDR3 comprises 14 residues. V lost 5 bases, J lost 0 bases, and 11 bases lay in between. Regarding the study as a whole: Normal scalp showed lower clonality than lesional scalp, especially alopecia totalis/universalis.

This TCR derives from a human donor with alopecia areata. Sequenced: skin. The chain joins TRBV29-1 to TRBJ1-3; D gene uncertain. CDR3 sequence (DNA): TGCAGCGTTCTCGGATCGAGCTCTGGAAACACCATATATTTT. Its protein product is CSVLGSSSGNTIYF.